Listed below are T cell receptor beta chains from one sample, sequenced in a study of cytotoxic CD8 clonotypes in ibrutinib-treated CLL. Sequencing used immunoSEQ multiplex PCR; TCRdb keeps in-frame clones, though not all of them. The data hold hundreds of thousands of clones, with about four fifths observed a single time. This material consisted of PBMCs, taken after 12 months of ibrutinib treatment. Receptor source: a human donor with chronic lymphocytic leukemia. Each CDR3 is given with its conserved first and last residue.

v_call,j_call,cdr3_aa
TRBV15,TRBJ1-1,CATSTRGPRGRDTEAFF
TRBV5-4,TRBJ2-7,CASSYKGQIYEQYF
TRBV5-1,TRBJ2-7,CASSPGGDSYEQYF
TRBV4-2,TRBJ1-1,CASSLLEGENTEAFF
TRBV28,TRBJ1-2,CASSSRREDYGYTF
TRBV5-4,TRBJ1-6,CASSTDGQGGYSPLHF
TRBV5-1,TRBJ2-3,CASSVGLAGTTSTDTQYF
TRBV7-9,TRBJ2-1,CASSFGDRAPYNEQFF
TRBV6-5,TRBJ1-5,CASSSGTLDSNQPQHF
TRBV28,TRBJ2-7,CASSLFGSSYEQYF
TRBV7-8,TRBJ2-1,CASSLTGRGYNEQFF
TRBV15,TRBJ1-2,CATSRDLGNGYTF
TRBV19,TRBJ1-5,CASSTSRMTGTSNQPQHF
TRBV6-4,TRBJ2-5,CASSTRETETQYF
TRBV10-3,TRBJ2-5,CAIRGTVGKETQYF
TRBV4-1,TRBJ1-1,CASSQPSSGATEAFF
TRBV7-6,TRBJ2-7,CASSSLAGAEQYF
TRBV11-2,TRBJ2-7,CASSLPAYGTASSYEQYF
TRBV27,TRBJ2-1,CASSPQLASGRYEQFF
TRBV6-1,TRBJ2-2,CASNSYLNTGELFF
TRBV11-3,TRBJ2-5,CASSLAGLGETQYF
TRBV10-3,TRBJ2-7,CAISESGAPAYEQYF
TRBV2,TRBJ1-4,CASKAAATNEKLFF
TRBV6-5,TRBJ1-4,CASSYSRATNEKLFF
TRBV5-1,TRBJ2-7,CASSLEASSYEQYF
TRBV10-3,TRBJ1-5,CAISEGLNQPQHF
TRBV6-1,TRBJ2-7,CASRPTSGGNEQYF
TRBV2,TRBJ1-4,CASKKQGTTNEKLFF
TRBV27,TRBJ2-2,CASSGQGFPGELFF
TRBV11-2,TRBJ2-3,CASSFGLSDTDTQYF
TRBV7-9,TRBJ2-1,CASSLDPRPLNEQFF
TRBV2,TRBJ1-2,CASSEQGLVNGYTF
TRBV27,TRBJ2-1,CASSFLAGSHNEQFF
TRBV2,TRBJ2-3,CATRGGPNTDTQYF
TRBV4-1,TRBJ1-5,CASSPVDGVNQPQHF
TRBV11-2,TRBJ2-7,CASSLGIDRSYEQYF
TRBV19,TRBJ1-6,CASSQSGESPLHF
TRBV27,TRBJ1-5,CASSLSGVRGQPQHF
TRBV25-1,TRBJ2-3,CASSDGGLRTDTQYF
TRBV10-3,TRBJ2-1,CAIKGALDNEQFF
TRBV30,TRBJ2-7,CAWKGTAISYEQYF
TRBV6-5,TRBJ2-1,CASSSAGGPHNEQFF
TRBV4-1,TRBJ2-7,CASSQGDFTYEQYF
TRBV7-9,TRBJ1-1,CASSFTGQNTEAFF
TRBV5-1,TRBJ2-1,CASSLVASGISYNEQFF
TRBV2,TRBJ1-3,CASGAGSAGNTIYF
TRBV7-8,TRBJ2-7,CASSLGRWGGSYEQYF
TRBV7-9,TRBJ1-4,CASSDNEKLFF
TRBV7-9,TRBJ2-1,CASSLALAGLFNEQFF
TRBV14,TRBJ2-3,CASSHRSHSTDTQYF
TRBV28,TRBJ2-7,CASSLRGYEQYF
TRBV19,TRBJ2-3,CASSIPPHTQYF